The 28 T cell receptor beta chains reported below all come from one sample, sequenced in a study of cytomegalovirus exposure and HLA in healthy donors. The PCR was carried out with 60 Vbeta primers and 13 Jbeta primers. Some clones are missing from TCRdb's copy, which holds only in-frame ones; the method was immunoSEQ multiplex PCR. The sample lists roughly 170,000 clones, about 79% occurring once. The sequencing input was PBMCs. Receptors originate from a girl under 10 years old in good health and CMV-seropositive.

Details on this clone: An end of the junction differs from the germline gene, which may be a read error. The chain uses TRBV7-9 and TRBJ2-7; the match to TRBD1 covers 10 bases. The CDR3 is 17 amino acids. CDR1 is SEHNR and CDR2 is FQNEAQ in the germline V gene (reference sequence). In nucleotides, the CDR3 is TGTTCCAGCAGCTTACCCCTCGGGGGACAGGGGCTCTCTGAGCAGTACTTC. It yields the protein CSSSLPLGGQGLSEQYF.

The CDR3 reads CAGEGPRTDTQYF. CDR3 DNA: TGTGCCGGGGAGGGACCACGCACAGATACGCAGTATTTT. The chain carries TRBV2 and TRBJ2-3; 7 nucleotides match TRBD2. J was trimmed by 1 base and V by 11 bases; bases with no gene match: 6. The CDR3 consists of 13 residues. From germline, CDR1 is SNHLY and CDR2 FYNNEI.

This clone was found once. The V and J genes are TRBV2 and TRBJ2-7; D perhaps matches TRBD1 (7 bases). V shed 8 bases and J shed 6 bases, with 17 bases lying between them. The CDR3 has 13 residues. Germline V lookup: CDR1 SNHLY, CDR2 FYNNEI. CDR3 region: CASGRDSLSEQYF. Here the CDR3 DNA reads TGTGCCAGCGGGCGGGACAGTTTAAGCGAGCAGTACTTC.

The chain uses TRBV6-5 and TRBJ1-2, with TRBD1 as a possible D gene (6 bases). CDR1 and CDR2 from the germline V gene are MNHEY and SVGAGI. The CDR3 runs 16 residues. Trimming took 0 bases from V and 8 from J, leaving 19 bases between them. CDR3 sequence: CASSYSGAVGLYGYTF. The CDR3 coding sequence is TGTGCCAGCAGTTACTCGGGGGCCGTAGGGCTTTACGGCTACACCTTC.

The V gene is TRBV28, the J gene TRBJ2-3; 8 bases fit TRBD1. J gave up 5 bases and V 1 base, and 17 bases lay outside the gene matches. In germline, CDR1 is MDHEN, CDR2 SYDVKM. The CDR3 covers 19 residues. CDR3: CASSLLGSGTGPSGDTQYF. CDR3 DNA sequence: TGTGCCAGCAGTTTATTGGGGTCCGGGACAGGACCATCCGGAGATACGCAGTATTTT.

This clone showed up just once. V usage is TRBV6-1 and J usage is TRBJ2-1, with 8 bases that match TRBD2. V dropped 6 bases and J dropped 2; count of bases not matched to a gene: 6. This CDR3 is built from 15 residues. The V gene's germline CDR1 is MNHNS and CDR2 SASEGT. The CDR3 loop reads CASSPSGGPYNEQFF. CDR3 in DNA: TGTGCCAGCAGCCCGTCGGGGGGGCCCTACAATGAGCAGTTCTTC.

This sequence joins TRBV6-1 and TRBJ1-5; D uncertain. V dropped 4 bases and J dropped 3 bases, with 10 bases sitting between them. CDR3 length: 14 amino acids. Germline values: CDR1 MNHNS, CDR2 SASEGT. CDR3 protein: CASSVSGYNQPQHF. The CDR3 nucleotides are TGTGCCAGCAGTGTATCGGGATACAATCAGCCCCAGCATTTT.

The chain recombines TRBV20-1 with TRBJ1-2; perhaps TRBD1 as D (6 bases). Trimming removed 4 bases at V and 8 bases at J, with 11 bases between. The CDR3 consists of 11 residues. From germline, CDR1 is DFQATT and CDR2 SNEGSKA (reference sequence). The chain's CDR3 is CSATGDWGYTF. The CDR3 DNA follows: TGCAGTGCTACAGGGGATTGGGGCTACACCTTC.

J is TRBJ1-6 and V is TRBV9; tentative D call: TRBD1 (6 bases). V shed 2 bases and J shed 10 bases, with 16 bases lying between them. The CDR3 runs to 15 residues. CDR1 is SGDLS and CDR2 is YYNGEE in the germline V gene. This CDR3 reads CASSVTGRGDSPLHF. DNA of the CDR3: TGTGCCAGCAGCGTTACTGGCAGGGGCGACTCACCCCTCCACTTT.

The chain joins TRBV5-4 to TRBJ2-3; no reliable D call. The CDR3 runs 12 residues. Trimming took 1 base from V and 2 from J, leaving 2 bases between them. The germline V gene encodes CDR1 SGHNT and CDR2 YYREEE (reference sequence). CDR3 sequence (DNA): TGTGCCAGCAGCTTGCACACAGATACGCAGTATTTT. Protein sequence: CASSLHTDTQYF. Combining the CDR3 with reference TRBV5-4 and TRBJ2-3 gives the whole variable domain ETGVTQSPTHLIKTRGQQVTLRCSSQSGHNTVSWYQQALGQGPQFIFQYYREEENGRGNFPPRFSGLQFPNYSSELNVNALELDDSALYLCASSLHTDTQYFGPGTRLTVL.

The chain has TRBV10-2 and TRBJ1-4; D possibly corresponds to TRBD1 (5 bases). V gave up 10 bases and J gave up 3 bases, with 18 bases separating them. Per germline, CDR1 WSHSY and CDR2 SAAADI. The CDR3 totals 15 residues. CDR3 region: CATQGVGVSNEKLFF. For the CDR3, the DNA is TGCGCCACCCAAGGGGTCGGAGTGTCTAATGAAAAACTGTTTTTT.

The table lists this clone with a few counts. This sequence joins TRBV15 and TRBJ2-5; 8 positions agree with TRBD1. With the DNA end fitting TRBJ2-7 better, the J assignment may be wrong. Germline CDR1 is LNHNV and CDR2 is YYDKDF (reference sequence). The length of the CDR3 is 13 residues. The CDR3 nucleotides are TGTGCCACCAGCGGGGACAGGACCTACGAGCAGTACTTC. This translates into CATSGDRTYEQYF.

About this clone: The sample carries other DNA sequences with the same CDR3. V gene TRBV15 combines with J gene TRBJ1-3; D may be TRBD1 (6 bases). This CDR3 is 15 amino acids long. Germline V gene data show CDR1 as LNHNV and CDR2 as YYDKDF (reference sequence). The V gene lost 4 bases and the J gene lost 0 bases, with 10 bases spanning the gap. The CDR3 reads CATSTDRSSGNTIYF. The CDR3 DNA sequence: TGTGCCACCAGCACCGACAGGTCCTCTGGAAACACCATATATTTT.

The V gene is TRBV5-1, the J gene TRBJ1-1; 9 bases line up with TRBD1. V trimming: 2 bases; J trimming: 0 bases; junction bases outside the gene matches: 8. CDR1 is SGHRS, CDR2 YFSETQ, per germline. The CDR3 loop spans 17 amino acids. The CDR3 DNA reads as TGCGCCAGCAGCTTATGGGACGACAGGGGGGTGAACACTGAAGCTTTCTTT. Residues: CASSLWDDRGVNTEAFF.

The rearrangement uses TRBV19 and TRBJ2-3; D perhaps matches TRBD2 (6 bases). The germline gives CDR1 LNHDA, CDR2 SQIVND (reference sequence). Trimming stripped 4 bases from V and 6 bases from J, with 11 bases between. This CDR3 is 13 amino acids long. The CDR3 nucleotides read TGTGCCAGTAGTAGGGGGGTTACGGATACGCAGTATTTT. The encoded protein is CASSRGVTDTQYF.

V and J are TRBV2 and TRBJ2-2; 12 bases agree with TRBD2. Germline V lookup: CDR1 SNHLY, CDR2 FYNNEI. V gave up 5 bases and J gave up 7 bases; unmatched junction bases: 8. The CDR3 has 16 amino acids. CDR3 sequence reads: CASSTSGGSAGGELFF. CDR3 sequence (DNA): TGTGCCAGCAGTACTAGCGGGGGGTCGGCCGGCGGGGAGCTGTTTTTT.

This rearrangement joins TRBV11-2 to TRBJ1-1; D remains ambiguous. The CDR3 sequence is 15 residues long. V lost 3 bases and J 0 bases, leaving 11 bases between the germline ends. Germline lookup yields CDR1 SGHAT and CDR2 FQNNGV. The DNA of the CDR3 is TGTGCCAGCAGCTTCTCGGACTTCGTGAACACTGAAGCTTTCTTT. Its translation: CASSFSDFVNTEAFF.

J is TRBJ2-7 and V is TRBV6-6, with TRBD1 identical over 7 bases. J lost 2 bases, V lost 6 bases, and 7 bases had no gene match. This CDR3 has 14 amino acids. Germline V gene sequence: CDR1 MNHNY, CDR2 SVGAGI (reference sequence). The CDR3 nucleotides read TGTGCCAGCAGGGCCGGGACAGCACCCTACGAGCAGTACTTC. Protein: CASRAGTAPYEQYF.

This clone was counted between two and nine times. This chain connects TRBV10-3 to TRBJ2-7; the match to TRBD2 covers 11 bases. Losses at the gene ends were 6 bases for V and 7 bases for J; bases not matched to a gene: 11. Germline V CDR1 and CDR2: ENHRY, SYGVKD. This CDR3 has 15 amino acids. The CDR3 nucleotides are TGTGCCATCAGGCTGGGACTAGCGGAATTGGGGGAGCAGTACTTC. Translated, it gives CAIRLGLAELGEQYF.

The genes are TRBV5-1 and TRBJ2-6, with TRBD1 as a possible D gene (5 bases). The CDR3 loop spans 15 amino acids. CDR1 is SGHRS and CDR2 is YFSETQ in the germline V gene. V lost 5 bases and J 0 bases, leaving 9 bases between the germline ends. CDR3 sequence: CASRERGSGANVLTF. DNA for the CDR3: TGCGCCAGCAGGGAAAGGGGCTCTGGGGCCAACGTCCTGACTTTC.

This chain joins TRBV4-1 and TRBJ2-3, with TRBD1 identical over 10 bases. Losses at the gene ends were 6 bases for V and 6 bases for J; bases not matched to a gene: 6. Germline V gives CDR1 MGHRA, CDR2 YSYEKL. This CDR3 has 14 residues. CDR3 DNA: TGCGCCAGCAGGCGGGGGACAGGGGCCGATACGCAGTATTTT. It is translated as CASRRGTGADTQYF.

Comments on this clone: Mismatch with germline at one junction end may stem from a read error. The chain combines TRBV14 with TRBJ2-3; 9 bases match TRBD2. CDR1 is SGHDN, CDR2 FVKESK, per germline. The CDR3 contains 19 residues. CDR3 sequence reads: CASSEEGYQSGRSADTQYF. In DNA, the CDR3 is TGTGCCAGCAGCGAAGAGGGTTATCAGAGCGGGAGGAGCGCAGATACGCAGTATTTT.

The rearrangement links TRBV15 to TRBJ1-2; D possibly corresponds to TRBD1 (5 bases). In germline, CDR1 is LNHNV, CDR2 YYDKDF (reference sequence). The CDR3 loop spans 16 amino acids. Trimming took 0 bases from V and 6 from J, leaving 17 bases between them. The DNA for the CDR3 is TGTGCCACCAGCAGAGAAACGCCAGGGACTCTGGATGGCTACACCTTC. Its protein is CATSRETPGTLDGYTF.

V is TRBV9 and J is TRBJ2-7; 10 nucleotides line up with TRBD2. Trimming removed 4 bases from V and 2 bases from J; junction bases left unmatched: 9. Germline V gene data show CDR1 as SGDLS and CDR2 as YYNGEE. CDR3 length equals 16 residues. As DNA, the CDR3 is TGTGCCAGCAGCCGTAGGAGTCTAGCGGGAGCCTACGAGCAGTACTTC. This translates into CASSRRSLAGAYEQYF.

The V call is TRBV15, the J call TRBJ1-5; possible D gene TRBD1, 6 bases. CDR3 length: 18 residues. Trimming pared 3 bases from V and 4 bases from J, leaving 22 bases between. Germline V lookup: CDR1 LNHNV, CDR2 YYDKDF (reference sequence). CDR3 DNA sequence: TGTGCCACCAGCAGTCGGGGGGACATCTGGGGGGTAAATCAGCCCCAGCATTTT. Residues: CATSSRGDIWGVNQPQHF.

The chain combines TRBV27 with TRBJ1-1, with D maybe TRBD1 (6 bases). The CDR3 extends over 14 amino acids. Germline values: CDR1 MNHEY, CDR2 SMNVEV (reference sequence). The V end was cut by 3 bases, the J end by 4 bases, with 12 bases between. CDR3 in amino acids: CASSFLQGPTEAFF. Written as DNA, the CDR3 is TGTGCCAGCAGTTTCCTACAGGGTCCCACTGAAGCTTTCTTT.

This chain connects TRBV19 to TRBJ1-1, with a tentative D call TRBD1 (5 bases). Germline V gene lookup returns CDR1 LNHDA and CDR2 SQIVND (reference sequence). Trimming removed 4 bases from V and 4 bases from J, with 13 bases in between. This CDR3 comprises 14 residues. CDR3 loop: CASSRVGQGTEAFF. The CDR3 DNA is TGTGCCAGTAGTAGAGTTGGGCAGGGCACTGAAGCTTTCTTT.

The CDR3 is CASSPGASNYGYTF. The CDR3 coding sequence is TGTGCCAGCAGTCCAGGGGCTTCTAACTATGGCTACACCTTC. The rearrangement links TRBV6-5 to TRBJ1-2; TRBD1 is a possible D gene (6 bases). The V and J ends lost 5 bases and 0 bases respectively, with 10 bases between them. There are 14 residues in the CDR3. Looked up from germline, CDR1 is MNHEY and CDR2 is SVGAGI.